This T cell receptor (beta chain) derives from a study of vaccination effects on CD4 cells after COVID-19. The CDR3 is 14 residues long. Germline V gene lookup returns CDR1 SGHDT and CDR2 YYEEEE. V dropped 3 bases and J dropped 2; count of bases not matched to a gene: 3. With regard to this clone: Its antigen is as yet unknown.

TCRdb keeps only in-frame clones here, not all; method: immunoSEQ multiplex PCR. The sample holds about 46,000 clones, around three quarters seen once. Antigen-specific CD4+ T cells were expanded with viral peptide pools in the ViraFEST assay before sequencing. Isolating CD4+ T cells followed approximately ten days of culture. Of the BNT162b2 and mRNA-1273 vaccines, participants received two doses of one or the other. Prior SARS-CoV-2 infection was absent in the vaccine recipients, as shown by negative nucleocapsid antibodies. This specimen consisted of CD4+ T cells from PBMCs cultured with HCoV-OC43 spike peptides, obtained after COVID-19 vaccination. Subset indicated: HCoV-OC43 spike overlapping peptide pool stimulation. The chain carries TRBV5-6 and TRBJ1-1, with 8 nucleotides matching TRBD1. This TCR derives from a human donor who received a COVID-19 vaccine. For the CDR3, the DNA is TGTGCCAGCAGCTGGGACAGGTCAAACACTGAAGCTTTCTTT. This sequence encodes CASSWDRSNTEAFF.